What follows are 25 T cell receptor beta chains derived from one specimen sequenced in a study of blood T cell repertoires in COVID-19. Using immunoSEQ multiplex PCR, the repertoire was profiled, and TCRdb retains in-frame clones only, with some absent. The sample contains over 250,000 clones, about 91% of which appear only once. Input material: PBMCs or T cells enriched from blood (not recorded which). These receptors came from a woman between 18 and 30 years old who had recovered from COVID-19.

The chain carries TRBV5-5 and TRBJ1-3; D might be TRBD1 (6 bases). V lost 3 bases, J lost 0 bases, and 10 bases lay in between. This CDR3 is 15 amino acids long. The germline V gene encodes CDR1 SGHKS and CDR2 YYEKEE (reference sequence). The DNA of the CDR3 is TGTGCCAGCAGCTCAACAGGGTTCTCTGGAAACACCATATATTTT. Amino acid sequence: CASSSTGFSGNTIYF.

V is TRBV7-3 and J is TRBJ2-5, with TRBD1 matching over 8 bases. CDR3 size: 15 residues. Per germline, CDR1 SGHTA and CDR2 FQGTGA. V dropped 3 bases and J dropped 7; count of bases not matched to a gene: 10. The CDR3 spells CASSFGQGAFGTQYF. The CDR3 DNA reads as TGTGCCAGCAGCTTCGGACAGGGCGCCTTTGGGACCCAGTACTTC.

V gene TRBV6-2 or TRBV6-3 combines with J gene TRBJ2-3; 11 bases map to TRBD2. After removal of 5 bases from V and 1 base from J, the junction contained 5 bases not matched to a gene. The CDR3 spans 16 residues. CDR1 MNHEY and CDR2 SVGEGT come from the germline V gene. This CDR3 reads CASSPSLAGGTDTQYF. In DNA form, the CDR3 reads TGTGCCAGCAGTCCATCACTAGCGGGGGGCACAGATACGCAGTATTTT.

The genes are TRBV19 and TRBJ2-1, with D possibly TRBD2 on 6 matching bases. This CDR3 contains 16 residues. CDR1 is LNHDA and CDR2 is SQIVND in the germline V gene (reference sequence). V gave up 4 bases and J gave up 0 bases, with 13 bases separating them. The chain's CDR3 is CASSTKTRSSYNEQFF. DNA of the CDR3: TGTGCCAGTAGTACCAAGACTAGGAGCTCCTACAATGAGCAGTTCTTC.

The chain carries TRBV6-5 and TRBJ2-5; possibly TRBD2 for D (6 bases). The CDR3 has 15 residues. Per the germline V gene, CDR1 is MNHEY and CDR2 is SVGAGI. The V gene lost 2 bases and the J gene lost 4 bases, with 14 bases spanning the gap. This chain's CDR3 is CASSYGGSDRETQYF. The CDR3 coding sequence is TGTGCCAGCAGTTACGGGGGGTCCGATAGAGAGACCCAGTACTTC.

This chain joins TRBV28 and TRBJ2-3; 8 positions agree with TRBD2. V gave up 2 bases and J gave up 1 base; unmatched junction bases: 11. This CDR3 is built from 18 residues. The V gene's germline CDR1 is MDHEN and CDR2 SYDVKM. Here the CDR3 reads CASSLPGNGGAGTDTQYF. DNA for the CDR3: TGTGCCAGCAGTTTACCCGGAAACGGGGGGGCGGGCACAGATACGCAGTATTTT.

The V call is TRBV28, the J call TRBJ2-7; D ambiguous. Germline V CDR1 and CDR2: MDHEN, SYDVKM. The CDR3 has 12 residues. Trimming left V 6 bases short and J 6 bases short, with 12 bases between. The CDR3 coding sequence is TGTGCCAGCAGCCCCAGCGTCCGCGAGCAGTACTTC. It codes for CASSPSVREQYF.

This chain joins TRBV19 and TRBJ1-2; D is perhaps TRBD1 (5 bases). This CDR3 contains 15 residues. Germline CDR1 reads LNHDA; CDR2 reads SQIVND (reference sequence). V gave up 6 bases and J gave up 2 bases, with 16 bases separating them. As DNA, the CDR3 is TGTGCCAGTAGCAGAACCGGGGGACGGAACTATGGCTACACCTTC. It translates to CASSRTGGRNYGYTF.

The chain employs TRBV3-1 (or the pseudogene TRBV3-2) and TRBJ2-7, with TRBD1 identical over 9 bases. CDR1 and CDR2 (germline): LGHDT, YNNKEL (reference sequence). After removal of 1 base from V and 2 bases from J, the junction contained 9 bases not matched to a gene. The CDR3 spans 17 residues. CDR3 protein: CASSQAPGTGFTYEQYF. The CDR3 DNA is TGTGCCAGCAGCCAAGCCCCCGGGACAGGGTTCACCTACGAGCAGTACTTC.

Here the CDR3 DNA reads TGTGCCAGCAGCCCGGGACTAGCGGGGGGGCCTGGGGAGACCCAGTACTTC. It specifies CASSPGLAGGPGETQYF. The J gene is TRBJ2-5, the V gene TRBV9, with 16 nucleotides matching TRBD2. Germline-derived CDR1 and CDR2 are SGDLS and YYNGEE. The CDR3 runs 17 residues. V lost 4 bases, J lost 5 bases, and 8 bases stayed unmatched.

The DNA of the CDR3 is TGTGCCAGCAGCTCCCACCGTCTTTTAACCGGGCCCCAGCGGGAGACCCAGTACTTC. Translation: CASSSHRLLTGPQRETQYF. The V call is TRBV7-6, the J call TRBJ2-5, with D maybe TRBD2 (5 bases). With 4 bases removed from V and 5 bases from J, the gap between germline ends came to 29 bases. From germline, CDR1 is SGHVS and CDR2 FNYEAQ. CDR3 length: 19 residues.

This CDR3 reads CASSLNLEGPSTNEKLFF. The CDR3 DNA follows: TGTGCCAGCAGCTTAAATTTGGAGGGTCCCTCAACTAATGAAAAACTGTTTTTT. The chain couples TRBV5-6 to TRBJ1-4, with unresolved D. The CDR3 has 18 amino acids. Trimming removed 2 bases from V and 0 bases from J, with 17 bases in between. The germline V gene has CDR1 SGHDT and CDR2 YYEEEE.

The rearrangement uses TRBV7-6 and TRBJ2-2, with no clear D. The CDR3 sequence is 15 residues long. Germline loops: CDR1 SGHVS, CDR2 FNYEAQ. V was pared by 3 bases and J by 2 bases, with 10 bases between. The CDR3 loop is CASSLASFNTGELFF. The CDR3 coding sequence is TGTGCCAGCAGCTTGGCCAGTTTCAACACCGGGGAGCTGTTTTTT.

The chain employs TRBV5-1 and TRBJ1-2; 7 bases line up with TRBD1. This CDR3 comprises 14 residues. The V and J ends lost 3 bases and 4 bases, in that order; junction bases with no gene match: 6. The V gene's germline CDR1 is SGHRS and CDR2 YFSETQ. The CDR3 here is CASSSPNRGYGYTF. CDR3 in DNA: TGCGCCAGCAGCTCTCCAAACAGGGGCTATGGCTACACCTTC. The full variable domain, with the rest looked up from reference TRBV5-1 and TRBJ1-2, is KAGVTQTPRYLIKTRGQQVTLSCSPISGHRSVSWYQQTPGQGLQFLFEYFSETQRNKGNFPGRFSGRQFSNSRSEMNVSTLELGDSALYLCASSSPNRGYGYTFGSGTRLTVV.

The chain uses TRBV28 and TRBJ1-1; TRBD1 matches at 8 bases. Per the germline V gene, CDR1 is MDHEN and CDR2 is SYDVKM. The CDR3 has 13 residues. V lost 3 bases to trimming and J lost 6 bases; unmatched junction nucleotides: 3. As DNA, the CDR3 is TGTGCCAGCAGTTTCAGGGGGCCTCCTGAAGCTTTCTTT. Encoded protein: CASSFRGPPEAFF.

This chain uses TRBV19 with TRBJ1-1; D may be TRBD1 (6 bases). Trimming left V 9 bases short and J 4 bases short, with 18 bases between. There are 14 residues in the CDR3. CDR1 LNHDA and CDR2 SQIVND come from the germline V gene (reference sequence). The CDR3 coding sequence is TGTGCCAGCCACCGGCAGGGGCGAAGCACTGAAGCTTTCTTT. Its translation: CASHRQGRSTEAFF.

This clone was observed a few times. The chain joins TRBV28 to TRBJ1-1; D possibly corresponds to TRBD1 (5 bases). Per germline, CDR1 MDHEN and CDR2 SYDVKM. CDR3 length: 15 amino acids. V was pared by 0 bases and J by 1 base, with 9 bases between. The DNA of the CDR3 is TGTGCCAGCAGTTTATGGGCAGGGTGGAACACTGAAGCTTTCTTT. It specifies CASSLWAGWNTEAFF.

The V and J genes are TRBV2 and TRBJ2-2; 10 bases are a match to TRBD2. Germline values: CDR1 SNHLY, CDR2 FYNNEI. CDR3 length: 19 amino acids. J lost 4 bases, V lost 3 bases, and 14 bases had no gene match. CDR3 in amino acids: CASSDRGVAGGWGTGELFF. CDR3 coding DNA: TGTGCCAGCAGTGATCGCGGGGTAGCGGGAGGCTGGGGCACCGGGGAGCTGTTTTTT. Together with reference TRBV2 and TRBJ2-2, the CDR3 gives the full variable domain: EPEVTQTPSHQVTQMGQEVILRCVPISNHLYFYWYRQILGQKVEFLVSFYNNEISEKSEIFDDQFSVERPDGSNFTLKIRSTKLEDSAMYFCASSDRGVAGGWGTGELFFGEGSRLTVL.

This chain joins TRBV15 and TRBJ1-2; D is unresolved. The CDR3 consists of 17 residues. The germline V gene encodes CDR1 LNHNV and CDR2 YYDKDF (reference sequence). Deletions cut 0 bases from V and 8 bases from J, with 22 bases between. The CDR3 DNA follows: TGTGCCACCAGCAGAGATCGAACCTTGGACCCGGGAAGCGGCTACACCTTC. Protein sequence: CATSRDRTLDPGSGYTF. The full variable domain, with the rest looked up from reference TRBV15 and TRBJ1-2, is DAMVIQNPRYQVTQFGKPVTLSCSQTLNHNVMYWYQQKSSQAPKLLFHYYDKDFNNEADTPDNFQSRRPNTSFCFLDIRSPGLGDTAMYLCATSRDRTLDPGSGYTFGSGTRLTVV.

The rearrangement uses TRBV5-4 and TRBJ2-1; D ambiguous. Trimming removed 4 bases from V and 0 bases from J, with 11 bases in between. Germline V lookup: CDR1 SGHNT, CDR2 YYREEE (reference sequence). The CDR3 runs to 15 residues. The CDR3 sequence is CASSPSKSSYNEQFF. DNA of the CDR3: TGTGCCAGCAGCCCGTCCAAGAGCTCCTACAATGAGCAGTTCTTC.

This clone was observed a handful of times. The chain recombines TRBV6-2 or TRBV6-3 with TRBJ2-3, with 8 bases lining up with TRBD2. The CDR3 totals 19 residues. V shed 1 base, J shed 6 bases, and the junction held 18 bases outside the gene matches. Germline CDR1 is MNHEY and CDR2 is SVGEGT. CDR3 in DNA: TGTGCCAGCAGTTACTACAGAGCGGGGGCCGGACTAGACAGGGATACGCAGTATTTT. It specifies CASSYYRAGAGLDRDTQYF.

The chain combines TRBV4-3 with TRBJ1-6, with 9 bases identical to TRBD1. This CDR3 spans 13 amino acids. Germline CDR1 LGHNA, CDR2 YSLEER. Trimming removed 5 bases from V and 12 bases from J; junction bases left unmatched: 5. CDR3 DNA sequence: TGCGCCAGCAGCATATTGGACAGGGGACCCCTCCACTTT. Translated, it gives CASSILDRGPLHF.

CDR3 DNA: TGTGCCATCAGTGAAGCGGATGAAAAACTGTTTTTT. It specifies CAISEADEKLFF. This chain uses TRBV10-3 with TRBJ1-4; the D is unclear. V gave up 3 bases and J gave up 6 bases, with 5 bases separating them. This CDR3 region has 12 residues. Per the germline V gene, CDR1 is ENHRY and CDR2 is SYGVKD.

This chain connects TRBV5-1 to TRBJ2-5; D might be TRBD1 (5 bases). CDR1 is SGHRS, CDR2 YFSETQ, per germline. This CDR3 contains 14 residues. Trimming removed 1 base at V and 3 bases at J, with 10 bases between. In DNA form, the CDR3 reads TGCGCCAGCAGCTTGAAGACAGCCGAAGAGACCCAGTACTTC. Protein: CASSLKTAEETQYF.

The CDR3 is CASSRVTGEKLFF. The CDR3, as DNA: TGTGCCAGCAGCAGGGTAACTGGTGAAAAACTGTTTTTT. V is TRBV27 and J is TRBJ1-4, with a weak D call TRBD1 (5 bases). The germline CDR1 and CDR2 sequences are MNHEY and SMNVEV (reference sequence). The CDR3 spans 13 residues. Trimming pared 6 bases from V and 7 bases from J, leaving 12 bases between. Together with reference TRBV27 and TRBJ1-4, the CDR3 gives the full variable domain: EAQVTQNPRYLITVTGKKLTVTCSQNMNHEYMSWYRQDPGLGLRQIYYSMNVEVTDKGDVPEGYKVSRKEKRNFPLILESPSPNQTSLYFCASSRVTGEKLFFGSGTQLSVL.